This T cell receptor beta chain was profiled in a study of cytomegalovirus exposure and HLA in healthy donors. The CDR3 totals 14 residues. V lost 3 bases to trimming and J lost 0 bases, with 8 bases between them. Germline CDR1 and CDR2: MNHEY and SMNVEV (reference sequence). PCR employed 60 Vbeta and 13 Jbeta primers. Libraries were prepared by immunoSEQ multiplex PCR; TCRdb keeps only in-frame clonotypes and omits some of them. The sample includes about 160,000 clones, 65% to 90% seen only once; the top ten take around 6%. This receptor was taken from a middle-aged man in good health and CMV-seropositive. This chain connects TRBV27 to TRBJ1-2, with D unclear. What was sequenced was PBMCs. The CDR3 region is CASSFAGANYGYTF. The CDR3 DNA is TGTGCCAGCAGTTTCGCGGGAGCTAACTATGGCTACACCTTC.